This T cell receptor beta chain was sequenced for a study of CXCR3-negative and CXCR3-positive naive CD8 T cells. Across the study: Sequencing gave roughly 130 million TRB reads overall, about 1.5 +/- 0.3 million per library.

The TRB cDNA libraries were prepared by 5' RACE with UMI labels. No DNA is given; TCRdb re-called the 5' RACE reads and lists each CDR3 protein once. Its table lists 50,000 to 65,000 distinct CDR3 sequences. The CDR3 has 15 residues. CDR1 is LGHNA, CDR2 YSLEER, per germline. Study outcomes and limitations: Naive CXCR3-positive cells had TRB CDR3s more hydrophobic than those of CXCR3-negative naive cells. CXCR3 expression dropped partially after cryopreservation, and most assays relied on fresh PBMCs.

With regard to this clonotype: Its antigen is still unknown.

Triplicate approximately 300,000-cell sorts were made of each CD8+ T cell subset. Sequencing used naive CXCR3+ CD8+ T cells from blood. Subset denoted: CD45RO-CCR7+CD27+CD95- naive CD8+ T cells expressing CXCR3 (TNR3+). V and J are TRBV4-3 and TRBJ1-2; the TRBD1 assignment by TCRdb is unverifiable without DNA. The origin of this receptor is a human donor in good health. Some clones in this sample may be carry-over from other donors' samples. CDR3 residues: CASSQDTDRGYGYTF.